This is a list of T cell receptor beta chains from one sample in a study of technical replicates of blood from several donors. TCRdb's table, derived via immunoSEQ multiplex PCR, lists solely in-frame clones and lacks some. The sample carries about 75,000 clones, 97% recorded once. Material for sequencing was T cells isolated from PBMCs. These receptors were taken from a human donor in good health. The CDR3 runs from the conserved cysteine through the conserved F or W. The order of the fields is J gene, clone size, CDR3 length, D gene, V gene, CDR3 protein, CDR3 DNA. D genes are given only for firm matches. A row's size may be missing; if present it is once, few, many or a size class.

J: TRBJ2-3; size: .; length: 16; D: TRBD2; V: TRBV5-1; CDR3: CASSPDWPAGEDTQYF; DNA: TGCGCCAGCAGCCCCGACTGGCCAGCGGGAGAAGATACGCAGTATTTT
J: TRBJ2-7; size: .; length: 15; D: TRBD1; V: TRBV28; CDR3: CASSLLADRLHEQYF; DNA: TGTGCCAGCAGTTTATTGGCGGACAGGCTCCACGAGCAGTACTTC
J: TRBJ2-3; size: .; length: 14; D: TRBD2; V: TRBV6-1; CDR3: CASIYSGKLDTQYF; DNA: TGTGCCAGCATCTATAGCGGGAAATTAGATACGCAGTATTTT
J: TRBJ2-7; size: once; length: 14; D: .; V: TRBV11-3; CDR3: CASSLRDLNYEQYF; DNA: TGTGCCAGCAGCTTGCGGGACTTAAACTACGAGCAGTACTTC
J: TRBJ2-3; size: .; length: 13; D: .; V: TRBV4-1; CDR3: CASSRPEADTQYF; DNA: TGCGCCAGCAGCCGACCAGAAGCGGATACGCAGTATTTT
J: TRBJ1-1; size: .; length: 14; D: TRBD1; V: TRBV29-1; CDR3: CSVHRGREDTEAFF; DNA: TGCAGCGTTCACAGGGGGCGTGAGGACACTGAAGCTTTCTTT
J: TRBJ2-2; size: .; length: 16; D: .; V: TRBV14; CDR3: CASSQVGGSVFGELFF; DNA: TGTGCCAGCAGCCAAGTTGGGGGCTCAGTTTTCGGGGAGCTGTTTTTT
J: TRBJ2-7; size: once; length: 16; D: .; V: TRBV9; CDR3: CASSVDSDRISYEQYF; DNA: TGTGCCAGCAGCGTAGACTCGGACAGAATCTCCTACGAGCAGTACTTC
J: TRBJ1-1; size: .; length: 15; D: .; V: TRBV9; CDR3: CASSVEYGQGAEAFF; DNA: TGTGCCAGCAGCGTAGAGTACGGGCAAGGGGCTGAAGCTTTCTTT
J: TRBJ2-1; size: .; length: 11; D: .; V: TRBV5-1; CDR3: CASRKEDEQFF; DNA: TGCGCCAGCAGGAAGGAGGATGAGCAGTTCTTC
J: TRBJ1-5; size: .; length: 15; D: TRBD1; V: TRBV6-5; CDR3: CASSTDRETNQPQHF; DNA: TGTGCCAGCAGCACCGACAGGGAGACAAATCAGCCCCAGCATTTT
J: TRBJ2-1; size: .; length: 15; D: TRBD2; V: TRBV6-1; CDR3: CASSETSGSVSEQFF; DNA: TGTGCCAGCAGTGAAACTAGCGGGAGTGTCAGTGAGCAGTTCTTC
J: TRBJ2-3; size: .; length: 12; D: TRBD2; V: TRBV7-9; CDR3: CASSSGGDTQYF; DNA: TGTGCCAGCAGCTCGGGGGGAGATACGCAGTATTTT
J: TRBJ1-2; size: .; length: 13; D: .; V: TRBV28; CDR3: CASRVSGSYGYTF; DNA: TGTGCCAGCAGAGTCTCAGGCTCCTATGGCTACACCTTC
J: TRBJ2-7; size: .; length: 16; D: .; V: TRBV6-6; CDR3: CASRKSSALSSYEQYF; DNA: TGTGCCAGCAGAAAAAGCTCCGCGTTGAGCTCCTACGAGCAGTACTTC
J: TRBJ2-5; size: .; length: 14; D: TRBD2; V: TRBV29-1; CDR3: CSVAPSGNQETQYF; DNA: TGCAGCGTTGCTCCTAGCGGGAACCAAGAGACCCAGTACTTC
J: TRBJ2-5; size: .; length: 17; D: TRBD2; V: TRBV7-9; CDR3: CASSFTLAGVRQETQYF; DNA: TGTGCCAGCAGCTTTACACTAGCGGGAGTGCGGCAAGAGACCCAGTACTTC
J: TRBJ2-7; size: .; length: 15; D: TRBD1; V: TRBV7-9; CDR3: CASSGDRERGYEQYF; DNA: TGTGCCAGCAGCGGGGACAGGGAGCGGGGCTACGAGCAGTACTTC
J: TRBJ2-7; size: .; length: 15; D: .; V: TRBV7-9; CDR3: CASSLGLADTVEQYF; DNA: TGTGCCAGCAGCTTAGGACTTGCGGACACCGTAGAGCAGTACTTC
J: TRBJ1-1; size: few; length: 17; D: .; V: TRBV14; CDR3: CASSQTMGKSGPTEAFF; DNA: TGTGCCAGCAGCCAAACGATGGGGAAGAGCGGACCAACTGAAGCTTTCTTT